Listed here are 19 T cell receptor beta chains from one sample, sequenced in a study of identical twins. TCRdb recomputed calls from the 5' RACE reads with MiXCR, one row per CDR3 protein. Found here are 200,000 to 250,000 distinct CDR3 sequences, 5.5% to 7% of them singletons; the top ten hold about 3.6%. These same data were also listed under a study on yellow fever vaccine responses in identical twins.

Specimen: memory (CD45RO+) T cells sorted from blood. The receptors originated from a woman aged 18-30 years in good health.

This clonotype was observed many times. The chain joins TRBV12-3 or TRBV12-4 to TRBJ2-2; perhaps TRBD1 as D (6 bases). The V gene lost 3 bases and the J gene lost 2 bases, with 10 bases spanning the gap. The CDR3 is 15 amino acids. The CDR3 coding sequence is TGTGCCAGCAGTTTGACGACAGGAAACACCGGGGAGCTGTTTTTT. Amino acids: CASSLTTGNTGELFF.

This clonotype came up a few times. The DNA of the CDR3 is TGTGCCAGCAGTCAGGGGGGCACAGGAGCCTACGAGCAGTACTTC. It codes for CASSQGGTGAYEQYF. The J gene is TRBJ2-7, the V gene TRBV11-2; possible D gene TRBD1, 7 bases. Trimming removed 6 bases from V and 2 bases from J, with 17 bases in between. CDR1 is SGHAT and CDR2 is FQNNGV in the germline V gene. CDR3 length equals 15 residues.

J is TRBJ1-1 and V is TRBV27; D may be TRBD1 (5 bases). CDR3 length: 15 amino acids. Trimming removed 4 bases from V and 1 base from J, with 13 bases in between. In germline, CDR1 is MNHEY, CDR2 SMNVEV (reference sequence). The CDR3 DNA is TGTGCCAGCAGTTGGCAGGGACGGGGGAACACTGAAGCTTTCTTT. Translating gives CASSWQGRGNTEAFF.

This clonotype was observed many times. The rearrangement uses TRBV11-2 and TRBJ2-1, with 10 positions matching TRBD2. This CDR3 region has 16 residues. V lost 3 bases to trimming and J lost 4 bases; unmatched junction nucleotides: 6. Germline V CDR1 and CDR2: SGHAT, FQNNGV. The CDR3 sequence: CASSFQLAGLYNEQFF. The DNA for the CDR3 is TGTGCCAGCAGCTTCCAACTAGCGGGACTTTACAATGAGCAGTTCTTC.

This chain connects TRBV21-1 to TRBJ2-7; the table's D gene call, TRBD2, was not cross checked with the DNA. TRBV21-1 is reported as a pseudogene. The CDR3 consists of 14 residues. In DNA form, the CDR3 reads TGTGCCAGCGCCTACAGCGGGAGTATCCACGAGCAGTACTTC. Its protein product is CASAYSGSIHEQYF.

This clonotype was counted many times. The J gene is TRBJ2-3, the V gene TRBV10-3, with D maybe TRBD1 (5 bases). From germline, CDR1 is ENHRY and CDR2 SYGVKD. Trimming took 2 bases from V and 6 from J, leaving 15 bases between them. This CDR3 is 15 amino acids long. The CDR3 region has the DNA TGTGCCATCAGTGAGCAGGGCACCCAGTCCGATACGCAGTATTTT. Translated: CAISEQGTQSDTQYF.

This clonotype was seen more than once but under ten times. The chain employs TRBV10-3 and TRBJ1-2; 7 nucleotides line up with TRBD1. This CDR3 region has 13 residues. J gave up 7 bases and V 2 bases, and 4 bases lay outside the gene matches. The germline V gene encodes CDR1 ENHRY and CDR2 SYGVKD. DNA for the CDR3: TGTGCCATCAGTGAGATAAACAGGGGTGGCTACACCTTC. This sequence encodes CAISEINRGGYTF.

This clonotype was counted only a few times. The CDR3 region has the DNA TGCGCCAGCAGCCAAGATCCCCTAGGGGAGACCCAGTACTTC. Protein sequence: CASSQDPLGETQYF. The chain links TRBV4-1 to TRBJ2-5; D remains ambiguous. V lost 0 bases and J 5 bases, leaving 10 bases between the germline ends. Germline values: CDR1 MGHRA, CDR2 YSYEKL. There are 14 residues in the CDR3.

In this sample, this clonotype turned up many times. The chain combines TRBV5-6 with TRBJ1-2; D gene ambiguous. CDR1 and CDR2 (germline): SGHDT, YYEEEE. Trimming removed 2 bases at V and 1 base at J, with 12 bases between. The CDR3 sequence is 15 residues long. CDR3 residues: CASSLSVRGNYGYTF. The CDR3 DNA reads TGTGCCAGCAGCTTATCCGTTCGGGGTAACTATGGCTACACCTTC.

In its sample, this clonotype was seen many times. This chain joins TRBV12-3 or TRBV12-4 and TRBJ2-7, with TRBD1 matching 8 bases. The CDR3 runs to 14 residues. The ends lost 6 bases at V and 4 bases at J; junction bases unmatched: 8. The CDR3 sequence: CASSTTGDGYEQYF. The CDR3 DNA reads TGTGCCAGCAGCACGACAGGGGACGGGTACGAGCAGTACTTC.

A few counts support this clonotype. The chain uses TRBV20-1 and TRBJ2-5; TRBD2 matches 8 bases. Germline V gene sequence: CDR1 DFQATT, CDR2 SNEGSKA (reference sequence). CDR3 length: 14 amino acids. After removal of 3 bases from V and 4 bases from J, the junction contained 7 bases not matched to a gene. The CDR3: CSARGLVFPETQYF. Written as DNA, the CDR3 is TGCAGTGCTAGGGGACTAGTTTTCCCAGAGACCCAGTACTTC.

This clonotype was observed many times. The rearrangement uses TRBV25-1 and TRBJ2-7; 8 positions match TRBD2. The CDR3 is 17 residues long. Germline V gives CDR1 MGHDK, CDR2 SYGVNS. Trimming removed 1 base from V and 2 bases from J; junction bases left unmatched: 10. This chain's CDR3 is CASSESGGRRGAYEQYF. Here the CDR3 DNA reads TGTGCCAGCAGTGAATCTGGCGGGAGGCGGGGTGCCTACGAGCAGTACTTC.

There are a few counts of this clonotype. The genes are TRBV4-1 and TRBJ2-4; D is unclear. The germline V and J ends were trimmed by 0 bases and 5 bases, with 11 bases remaining between them. CDR3 length: 15 residues. CDR1 is MGHRA, CDR2 YSYEKL, per germline. CDR3 protein: CASSQDRPDQNIQYF. CDR3 coding DNA: TGCGCCAGCAGCCAAGATCGGCCAGACCAAAACATTCAGTACTTC.

This clonotype was counted only a few times. The chain is built from TRBV7-2 and TRBJ2-2, with 9 bases identical to TRBD2. This CDR3 comprises 17 residues. Looked up from germline, CDR1 is SGHTA and CDR2 is FQGNSA. J lost 9 bases, V lost 1 base, and 12 bases had no gene match. The DNA of the CDR3 is TGTGCCAGCAGCTTAGGGCGGGAGGGTCTCATAAACCGGGAGCTGTTTTTT. Amino acid sequence: CASSLGREGLINRELFF.

This clonotype was detected many times. V and J are TRBV29-1 and TRBJ2-1, with D perhaps assigned TRBD1 or TRBD2 (5 bases each). V was clipped by 4 bases and J by 0 bases, with 13 bases between them. Germline CDR1 SQVTM, CDR2 ANQGSEA. The CDR3 runs to 15 residues. The CDR3, as DNA: TGCAGCGTTGGGGGGACCCCGAACTCCTACAATGAGCAGTTCTTC. This encodes CSVGGTPNSYNEQFF.

This clonotype was detected ten times or more. The rearrangement links TRBV4-1 to TRBJ1-4; 7 positions agree with TRBD1. With V trimmed by 1 base and J by 4 bases, 6 bases remained unmatched. CDR1 is MGHRA, CDR2 YSYEKL, per germline. This CDR3 region has 16 residues. CDR3 nucleotides: TGCGCCAGCAGCCAAGTCTTGGGACAGATTAATGAAAAACTGTTTTTT. It specifies CASSQVLGQINEKLFF.

This clonotype has only a few counts. The chain carries TRBV7-8 and TRBJ2-1; D remains unclear. This CDR3 spans 15 amino acids. Germline lookup yields CDR1 SGHVS and CDR2 FQNEAQ. The V end lost 5 bases, the J end lost 6 bases, and 17 bases lay between the germline ends. As DNA, the CDR3 is TGTGCCAGCAGCCACTTATTAGAGGTCCCCAATGAGCAGTTCTTC. It codes for CASSHLLEVPNEQFF.

This clonotype was detected only a few times. The chain is built from TRBV4-1 and TRBJ2-3; 10 bases agree with TRBD1. With V trimmed by 3 bases and J by 6 bases, 3 bases remained unmatched. Germline V gene sequence: CDR1 MGHRA, CDR2 YSYEKL. This CDR3 region has 14 residues. The CDR3 region is CASSQTGGADTQYF. The CDR3 DNA follows: TGCGCCAGCAGCCAGACAGGGGGCGCGGATACGCAGTATTTT.

The gene calls are TRBV29-1 and TRBJ2-1; D possibly corresponds to TRBD1 (6 bases). The CDR3 spans 16 residues. V shed 4 bases and J shed 5 bases, with 21 bases lying between them. CDR1 and CDR2 (germline): SQVTM, ANQGSEA. The CDR3 DNA sequence: TGCAGCGTTGCCAGGGGTAGCCCCGACGGGGACAATGAGCAGTTCTTC. This codes for CSVARGSPDGDNEQFF.